A single T cell receptor beta chain is shown here with its context. Its target is not known. The entry originates in a study of T cell repertoires in cytomegalovirus infection. As for the study in general: Public TCR beta signatures indicated both CMV infection and matching HLA type.

Via MiXCR, TCRdb re-called the reads, giving one row per CDR3 protein. The sample includes some 940,000 distinct CDR3 sequences, approximately 32% of them seen just once. Germline values: CDR1 SEHNR, CDR2 FQNEAQ (reference sequence). The CDR3 is 13 residues long. The V and J ends lost 0 bases and 6 bases respectively, with 8 bases between them. The TCR was taken from a human donor in good health (CMV status not recorded). Some clones in this sample may be carry-over from other donors' samples. The chain recombines TRBV7-9 with TRBJ1-1, with D possibly TRBD1 on 6 matching bases. This specimen consisted of cultured CD8+ T cells from PBMCs, obtained from culture after CMV antigen stimulation. The DNA of the CDR3 is TGTGCCAGCAGCTTAGCGGGGGGCCCTGAAGCTTTCTTT. The encoded protein is CASSLAGGPEAFF.